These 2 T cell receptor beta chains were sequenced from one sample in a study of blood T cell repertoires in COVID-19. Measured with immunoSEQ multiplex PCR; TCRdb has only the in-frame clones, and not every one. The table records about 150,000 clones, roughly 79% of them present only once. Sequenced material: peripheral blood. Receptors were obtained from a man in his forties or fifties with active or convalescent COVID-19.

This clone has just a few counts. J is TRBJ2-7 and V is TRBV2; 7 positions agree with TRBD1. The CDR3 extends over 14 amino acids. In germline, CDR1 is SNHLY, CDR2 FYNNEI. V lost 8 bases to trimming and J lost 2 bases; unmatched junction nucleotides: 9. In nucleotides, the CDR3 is TGTGCCAGCCAACAGGGGTATAGCGCCTACGAGCAGTACTTC. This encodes CASQQGYSAYEQYF.

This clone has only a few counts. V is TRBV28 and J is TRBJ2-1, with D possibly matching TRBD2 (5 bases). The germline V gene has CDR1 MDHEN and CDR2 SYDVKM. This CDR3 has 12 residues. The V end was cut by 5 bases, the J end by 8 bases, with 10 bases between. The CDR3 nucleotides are TGTGCCAGCAGTCTAGCAGTCTATGAGCAGTTCTTC. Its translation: CASSLAVYEQFF.